Presented here are 19 T cell receptor beta chains from one specimen sequenced in a study of CD8+ T cells in alopecia areata. Treatment described: oral pan-JAK inhibitor, 5-10 mg twice daily. Sequencing used cDNA as its template, made by extracting RNA and reverse transcribing it. Measured with immunoSEQ multiplex PCR; TCRdb has only the in-frame clones, and not every one. The repertoire holds 110,000 or so clones, roughly 50% seen once, with around 30% in the top ten. The specimen comprised CD8+ T cells sorted from blood, sampled at week 4, from a patient treated with tofacitinib. The origin of the receptors is a human donor with alopecia areata.

This clone has more than one count but fewer than ten. The genes are TRBV25-1 and TRBJ1-6; D is uncertain. The V end lost 3 bases, the J end lost 10 bases, and 4 bases lay between the germline ends. Germline assignment: CDR1 MGHDK and CDR2 SYGVNS. The CDR3 contains 11 residues. In DNA form, the CDR3 reads TGTGCCAGCAGTGATTCCTCACCCCTCCACTTT. This encodes CASSDSSPLHF.

This clone was recorded a few times. The chain carries TRBV29-1 and TRBJ1-1, with 8 bases identical to TRBD1. The CDR3 length is 13 residues. In germline, CDR1 is SQVTM, CDR2 ANQGSEA. Losses at the gene ends were 6 bases for V and 4 bases for J; bases not matched to a gene: 7. The CDR3 bases are TGCAGCGTAGACAGGGGAATGGGCACTGAAGCTTTCTTT. This translates into CSVDRGMGTEAFF. Full variable domain (missing parts from reference TRBV29-1 and TRBJ1-1): SAVISQKPSRDICQRGTSLTIQCQVDSQVTMMFWYRQQPGQSLTLIATANQGSEATYESGFVIDKFPISRPNLTFSTLTVSNMSPEDSSIYLCSVDRGMGTEAFFGQGTRLTVV.

This clone has only a few counts. The chain has TRBV7-9 and TRBJ2-1; D remains unclear. V was clipped by 5 bases and J by 0 bases, with 11 bases between them. From germline, CDR1 is SEHNR and CDR2 FQNEAQ (reference sequence). There are 15 residues in the CDR3. This CDR3 is CASSPPTSSYNEQFF. The CDR3 DNA follows: TGTGCCAGCAGCCCCCCTACGAGCTCCTACAATGAGCAGTTCTTC.

This clone was seen a few times. This chain joins TRBV29-1 and TRBJ2-1; no firm D call. CDR1 and CDR2 (germline): SQVTM, ANQGSEA. The length of the CDR3 is 13 residues. With 5 bases removed from V and 4 bases from J, the gap between germline ends came to 12 bases. For the CDR3, the DNA is TGCAGCGTTAGGTCCCCGTCGTACAATGAGCAGTTCTTC. This codes for CSVRSPSYNEQFF.

V gene TRBV30 combines with J gene TRBJ2-7, with 8 bases fitting TRBD1. This CDR3 spans 13 amino acids. Germline V lookup: CDR1 GTSNPN, CDR2 SVGIG (reference sequence). The junction had 5 bases not matched to a gene; V was cut back by 1 base and J by 6 bases. The CDR3 DNA sequence: TGTGCCTGGAGTGGTGGGACAGGCTCCGAGCAGTACTTC. This sequence encodes CAWSGGTGSEQYF.

The chain carries TRBV29-1 and TRBJ2-7; TRBD1 is a possible D gene (6 bases). There are 13 residues in the CDR3. Trimming pared 6 bases from V and 3 bases from J, leaving 15 bases between. CDR1 is SQVTM and CDR2 is ANQGSEA in the germline V gene. The chain's CDR3 is CSVNPTGIYEQYF. CDR3 sequence (DNA): TGCAGCGTAAACCCTACAGGGATCTACGAGCAGTACTTC.

The rearrangement uses TRBV29-1 and TRBJ2-7; TRBD1 agrees at 8 bases. Trimming took 6 bases from V and 4 from J; bases not matched to a gene: 5. Germline V gives CDR1 SQVTM, CDR2 ANQGSEA. The CDR3 has 12 residues. CDR3 in DNA: TGCAGCGTCAAAACAGGGGGATACGAGCAGTACTTC. This codes for CSVKTGGYEQYF.

V gene TRBV6-5 combines with J gene TRBJ2-5; D gene ambiguous. Germline CDR1 is MNHEY and CDR2 is SVGAGI. The V end was cut by 8 bases, the J end by 2 bases, with 12 bases between. The CDR3 totals 13 residues. CDR3 region: CASGEDGQETQYF. In DNA form, the CDR3 reads TGTGCCAGCGGTGAGGACGGACAAGAGACCCAGTACTTC.

The genes are TRBV30 and TRBJ2-3; a possible D gene is TRBD2 (6 bases). This CDR3 comprises 14 residues. The germline V and J ends were trimmed by 5 bases and 5 bases, with 17 bases remaining between them. CDR1 is GTSNPN, CDR2 SVGIG, per germline (reference sequence). The CDR3 coding sequence is TGTGCCTGGGAAGCGGAACCGGGGGAAGATACGCAGTATTTT. Its protein product is CAWEAEPGEDTQYF.

The CDR3 spells CASSPPYREGYEQYF. The CDR3 region has the DNA TGTGCCAGCAGCCCTCCCTACAGGGAGGGCTACGAGCAGTACTTC. The chain has TRBV5-4 and TRBJ2-7; TRBD2 is a possible D gene (7 bases). The germline CDR1 and CDR2 sequences are SGHNT and YYREEE (reference sequence). The V and J ends lost 4 bases and 3 bases respectively, with 17 bases between them. The CDR3 spans 15 residues.

The genes are TRBV27 and TRBJ1-6; D gene unclear. The CDR3 is 14 residues long. Between the trimmed V and J ends, which lost 2 bases and 7 bases, there was a span of 9 bases. Germline CDR1 is MNHEY and CDR2 is SMNVEV (reference sequence). CDR3 nucleotide sequence: TGTGCCAGCAGTTTAATGGACGGCAATTCACCCCTCCACTTT. Protein sequence: CASSLMDGNSPLHF.

The rearrangement links TRBV18 to TRBJ2-1; D is tentatively TRBD1 or TRBD2 (5 bases each). Germline lookup yields CDR1 KGHSH and CDR2 LQKENI. The CDR3 loop spans 14 amino acids. V dropped 4 bases and J dropped 5 bases, with 12 bases sitting between them. CDR3 sequence: CASSLGTSHNEQFF. In DNA form, the CDR3 reads TGTGCCAGCTCACTCGGGACCAGTCACAATGAGCAGTTCTTC.

This rearrangement joins TRBV9 to TRBJ1-6, with a weak D call TRBD1 (5 bases). V was shortened by 4 bases and J by 8 bases, with 22 bases between the two germline ends. This CDR3 comprises 17 residues. CDR1 is SGDLS and CDR2 is YYNGEE in the germline V gene. The CDR3 loop is CASSPSLSGTGDSPLHF. The CDR3, as DNA: TGTGCCAGCAGCCCTAGCTTGTCGGGCACAGGAGATTCACCCCTCCACTTT.

The J gene is TRBJ1-2, the V gene TRBV27, with unresolved D. The germline gives CDR1 MNHEY, CDR2 SMNVEV (reference sequence). Trimming removed 1 base at V and 2 bases at J, with 8 bases between. This CDR3 is 14 amino acids long. The CDR3 is CASSLLGPNYGYTF. Written as DNA, the CDR3 is TGTGCCAGCAGTTTATTAGGACCCAACTATGGCTACACCTTC.

The V call is TRBV27, the J call TRBJ1-2; 8 positions match TRBD1. Per germline, CDR1 MNHEY and CDR2 SMNVEV (reference sequence). V was pared by 5 bases and J by 4 bases, with 6 bases of the junction left unmatched. This CDR3 spans 14 amino acids. This CDR3 is CASSPTGGAYGYTF. CDR3 bases: TGTGCCAGCAGTCCTACAGGGGGGGCCTATGGCTACACCTTC.

The chain recombines TRBV4-1 with TRBJ1-2, with D perhaps TRBD1 (5 bases). CDR1 is MGHRA, CDR2 YSYEKL, per germline. V was shortened by 0 bases and J by 4 bases, with 12 bases between the two germline ends. The CDR3 loop spans 15 amino acids. The DNA for the CDR3 is TGCGCCAGCAGCCAAGATATAGATGGGGGCTATGGCTACACCTTC. Amino acid sequence: CASSQDIDGGYGYTF.

The rearrangement links TRBV29-1 to TRBJ2-7; maybe TRBD2 (7 bases). V dropped 7 bases and J dropped 6 bases, with 22 bases sitting between them. CDR3 length equals 14 residues. In germline, CDR1 is SQVTM, CDR2 ANQGSEA. CDR3 sequence (DNA): TGCAGCGCCACCCTGACGGGGGGCTGGGGCGAGCAGTACTTC. This encodes CSATLTGGWGEQYF.

This clone occurred once. The rearrangement links TRBV27 to TRBJ2-7, with D maybe TRBD2 (5 bases). CDR1 and CDR2 (germline): MNHEY, SMNVEV (reference sequence). Trimming removed 2 bases from V and 6 bases from J, with 11 bases in between. There are 13 residues in the CDR3. This CDR3 reads CASSLEGVGEQYF. Here the CDR3 DNA reads TGTGCCAGCAGTTTAGAGGGCGTGGGCGAGCAGTACTTC.

This rearrangement joins TRBV7-2 to TRBJ2-1; D not certain. This CDR3 has 13 residues. The V end lost 4 bases, the J end lost 0 bases, and 4 bases lay between the germline ends. Germline CDR1 is SGHTA and CDR2 is FQGNSA. In nucleotides, the CDR3 is TGTGCCAGCAGCTCGAGCTCCTACAATGAGCAGTTCTTC. Translation gives CASSSSSYNEQFF.